The sequence of this T cell receptor (beta chain) was determined in a study of PD-1 blockade in classical Hodgkin lymphoma. This CDR3 contains 14 residues. Germline assignment: CDR1 MNHNY and CDR2 SVGAGI (reference sequence). The V end lost 10 bases, the J end lost 5 bases, and 20 bases lay between the germline ends. The time point was: newly diagnosed, previously untreated cHL patient sample. Only in-frame clones appear in the TCRdb table, and some are missing; sequencing was by immunoSEQ multiplex PCR. This sample has tens of thousands of clones, with roughly 88% found just once. The genes are TRBV6-6 and TRBJ2-5; D ambiguous. Sequences were obtained from peripheral blood mononuclear cells (PBMCs). This TCR derives from a human donor with classical Hodgkin lymphoma. The chain's CDR3 is CATQDGLTRETQYF. DNA of the CDR3: TGTGCCACCCAGGACGGGCTGACACGGGAGACCCAGTACTTC.